These 29 T cell receptor beta chains originate from one sample sequenced in a study of CD8 T cells in ankylosing spondylitis. TCRdb re-analysed the 5' RACE reads in MiXCR, keeping a single row per CDR3 protein. The sample shows fewer than 250,000 distinct CDR3 sequences, about 10% of them seen only once. The specimen sequenced was blood, either unsorted or a sorted T cell fraction (not recorded which). The receptors stem from a male donor with ankylosing spondylitis or in good health (not recorded which).

This clonotype came up a few times. The chain employs TRBV5-1 and TRBJ2-2; 7 bases map to TRBD2. Germline V gene data show CDR1 as SGHRS and CDR2 as YFSETQ. The CDR3 totals 17 residues. The V segment lost 0 bases and the J segment 6 bases; nucleotides outside the gene matches: 11. CDR3 nucleotides: TGCGCCAGCAGCTTGGAAGGGCCAGGCGGGAGTTCCGGGGAGCTGTTTTTT. Its protein product is CASSLEGPGGSSGELFF. Supplemented by reference TRBV5-1 and TRBJ2-2, the full variable domain reads KAGVTQTPRYLIKTRGQQVTLSCSPISGHRSVSWYQQTPGQGLQFLFEYFSETQRNKGNFPGRFSGRQFSNSRSEMNVSTLELGDSALYLCASSLEGPGGSSGELFFGEGSRLTVL.

The sample holds many counts of this clonotype. The rearrangement uses TRBV12-3 or TRBV12-4 and TRBJ1-1; possible D gene TRBD1, 6 bases. This CDR3 spans 15 amino acids. Trimming shortened V by 8 bases and J by 4 bases, and 20 bases separated the two germline ends. The chain's CDR3 is CASRISRQGSTEAFF. The CDR3 nucleotides are TGTGCCAGCCGAATTTCGAGGCAGGGGTCCACTGAAGCTTTCTTT.

This clonotype was recorded at least ten times. The J gene is TRBJ2-3, the V gene TRBV7-2; the D gene is possibly TRBD2 (6 bases). The V and J ends lost 2 bases and 2 bases respectively, with 17 bases between them. Germline CDR1 SGHTA, CDR2 FQGNSA. The CDR3 extends over 17 amino acids. The CDR3 loop reads CASSLLRRGLSTDTQYF. The CDR3 DNA sequence: TGTGCCAGCAGCTTACTTCGACGGGGGTTATCCACAGATACGCAGTATTTT.

At least ten counts were recorded for this clonotype. The genes are TRBV30 and TRBJ2-7, with a possible D match to TRBD2 (5 bases). CDR1 is GTSNPN, CDR2 SVGIG, per germline (reference sequence). The CDR3 contains 14 residues. Trimming removed 0 bases at V and 0 bases at J, with 9 bases between. For the CDR3, the DNA is TGTGCCTGGAGTGTCGGGATGAGCTCCTACGAGCAGTACTTC. It translates to CAWSVGMSSYEQYF.

This clonotype showed up just a few times. The junction departs from the called germline gene at one end, perhaps through a read error. This rearrangement joins TRBV20-1 to TRBJ2-1, with 12 bases matching TRBD2. Germline lookup yields CDR1 DFQATT and CDR2 SNEGSKA (reference sequence). The CDR3 runs to 19 residues. CDR3 nucleotides: TGCAGTGCTAGACCCCACCAAATACTAGCGGGGGGCCCCTACGATGAGCAGTTCTTC. The encoded protein is CSARPHQILAGGPYDEQFF.

This clonotype was observed many times. This chain links TRBV6-5 with TRBJ2-7, with 10 bases aligning to TRBD2. J gave up 6 bases and V 0 bases, and 11 bases lay outside the gene matches. The CDR3 loop spans 17 amino acids. Germline V gene sequence: CDR1 MNHEY, CDR2 SVGAGI. CDR3 amino acids: CASSYSRLAGDLGEQYF. CDR3 sequence (DNA): TGTGCCAGCAGTTACTCCCGGCTAGCGGGGGACCTCGGCGAGCAGTACTTC.

This clonotype was detected ten times or more. V gene TRBV12-3 or TRBV12-4 combines with J gene TRBJ2-5, with 8 bases fitting TRBD2. This CDR3 spans 15 amino acids. After removal of 4 bases from V and 6 bases from J, the junction contained 10 bases not matched to a gene. The CDR3: CASSSASGGSKTQYF. The CDR3 DNA follows: TGTGCCAGCAGTTCCGCCAGCGGGGGTTCAAAGACCCAGTACTTC.

This rearrangement joins TRBV12-3 or TRBV12-4 to TRBJ1-1, with 8 bases that match TRBD1. The CDR3 totals 14 residues. J lost 3 bases, V lost 4 bases, and 4 bases had no gene match. The CDR3 DNA is TGTGCCAGCAGTTACAGGGGGGGAGACACTGAAGCTTTCTTT. This sequence encodes CASSYRGGDTEAFF.

This clonotype came up many times. This chain connects TRBV15 to TRBJ2-7, with 11 bases lining up with TRBD1. CDR3 length: 16 amino acids. Per the germline V gene, CDR1 is LNHNV and CDR2 is YYDKDF (reference sequence). Losses at the gene ends were 2 bases for V and 7 bases for J; bases not matched to a gene: 10. Here the CDR3 DNA reads TGTGCCACCAGCAGACCCATGGGGACAGGGGGTCGGGAGCAGTACTTC. Residues: CATSRPMGTGGREQYF.

This clonotype was observed at least ten times. The rearrangement joins TRBV30 to TRBJ2-5; D possibly uses TRBD1 or TRBD2 (5 bases each). This CDR3 is built from 11 residues. Germline CDR1 and CDR2: GTSNPN and SVGIG (reference sequence). The ends were cut back, 5 bases at V and 4 bases at J, with 8 bases in the middle. For the CDR3, the DNA is TGTGCCTGGGGGACCATAGAGACCCAGTACTTC. It is translated as CAWGTIETQYF.

This clonotype showed up many times. This chain joins TRBV20-1 and TRBJ1-1; TRBD1 is a possible D gene (5 bases). The CDR3 sequence is 14 residues long. Trimming stripped 0 bases from V and 4 bases from J, with 12 bases between. Per germline, CDR1 DFQATT and CDR2 SNEGSKA (reference sequence). In DNA form, the CDR3 reads TGCAGTGCTAGAGATGGAGCTACAGGCACTGAAGCTTTCTTT. Its protein is CSARDGATGTEAFF.

Regarding this clonotype: A much larger clone differs by one base, so this may be a read error. The CDR3 ends on some other residue instead of the conserved phenylalanine or tryptophan, so this is likely a read error. The V call is TRBV4-2, the J call TRBJ2-4, with D unresolved. CDR1 and CDR2 from the germline V gene are LGHNA and YNFKEQ. The V end was cut by 4 bases, the J end by 6 bases, with 7 bases between. The CDR3 consists of 12 residues. This CDR3 is CASSLVRNIQYV. In DNA, the CDR3 is TGTGCCAGCAGCCTCGTCCGAAACATTCAGTACGTC.

This clonotype was found many times. The CDR3 DNA reads as TGTGCCAGCAGCACTCCGACACTTTCCTACGAGCAGTACTTC. Translation gives CASSTPTLSYEQYF. J is TRBJ2-7 and V is TRBV7-9; D is uncertain. This CDR3 is built from 14 residues. Germline V gives CDR1 SEHNR, CDR2 FQNEAQ (reference sequence). Deletions cut 5 bases from V and 1 base from J, with 12 bases between. The full variable domain, its missing parts supplied by reference TRBV7-9 and TRBJ2-7, is DTGVSQNPRHKITKRGQNVTFRCDPISEHNRLYWYRQTLGQGPEFLTYFQNEAQLEKSRLLSDRFSAERPKGSFSTLEIQRTEQGDSAMYLCASSTPTLSYEQYFGPGTRLTVT.

This clonotype was seen ten or more times. This chain links TRBV28 with TRBJ1-5, with TRBD1 matching over 7 bases. The CDR3 has 15 residues. With 6 bases clipped from V and 6 bases from J, the junction kept 11 bases outside the gene matches. Germline CDR1 and CDR2: MDHEN and SYDVKM. The CDR3 DNA follows: TGTGCCAGCAGCCACGCACAGGGGAGAGGTCAGCCCCAGCATTTT. Protein sequence: CASSHAQGRGQPQHF.

Here the CDR3 DNA reads TGTGCCTGGAGTACGGGGCTAGCGGGCGTAGATACGCAGTATTTT. It translates to CAWSTGLAGVDTQYF. V and J are TRBV30 and TRBJ2-3, with 8 bases lining up with TRBD2. J lost 5 bases, V lost 2 bases, and 9 bases had no gene match. The length of the CDR3 is 15 residues. Germline assignment: CDR1 GTSNPN and CDR2 SVGIG (reference sequence).

This clonotype was seen at least ten times. DNA of the CDR3: TGTGCCAGCAGTCCGTACAGGGGCGTGAACACTGAAGCTTTCTTT. Translated, it gives CASSPYRGVNTEAFF. The chain combines TRBV25-1 with TRBJ1-1, with 7 nucleotides matching TRBD1. V shed 5 bases, J shed 0 bases, and the junction held 6 bases outside the gene matches. Germline V gives CDR1 MGHDK, CDR2 SYGVNS. The CDR3 totals 15 residues.

This clonotype was picked up many times. V is TRBV7-2 and J is TRBJ2-3, with 12 bases fitting TRBD2. Trimming cost V 1 base and J 10 bases; bases outside gene matches: 6. CDR1 and CDR2 (germline): SGHTA, FQGNSA. The CDR3 is 15 amino acids. The DNA of the CDR3 is TGTGCCAGCAGCTTAGGTCGTCTAGCGGGAGGGGCGCAGTATTTT. Amino acids: CASSLGRLAGGAQYF. Full variable domain (outside the CDR3, taken from reference TRBV7-2 and TRBJ2-3): GAGVSQSPSNKVTEKGKDVELRCDPISGHTALYWYRQSLGQGLEFLIYFQGNSAPDKSGLPSDRFSAERTGGSVSTLTIQRTQQEDSAVYLCASSLGRLAGGAQYFGPGTRLTVL.

Many counts were recorded for this clonotype. This chain connects TRBV9 to TRBJ1-6; D might be TRBD1 (5 bases). Trimming removed 3 bases at V and 8 bases at J, with 12 bases between. This CDR3 has 14 residues. Germline loops: CDR1 SGDLS, CDR2 YYNGEE. CDR3 in amino acids: CASSGGDEDSPLHF. As DNA, the CDR3 is TGTGCCAGCAGCGGGGGGGATGAGGATTCACCCCTCCACTTT.

This clonotype was counted at least ten times. The chain combines TRBV12-3 or TRBV12-4 with TRBJ2-7; D is unresolved. The CDR3 is made up of 12 amino acids. With 6 bases removed from V and 2 bases from J, the gap between germline ends came to 8 bases. In nucleotides, the CDR3 is TGTGCCAGCAGGCCTGATACCTACGAGCAGTACTTC. It specifies CASRPDTYEQYF.

This clonotype was seen many times. The rearrangement joins TRBV6-5 to TRBJ1-2; no reliable D call. Trimming stripped 1 base from V and 7 bases from J, with 10 bases between. The CDR3 loop spans 13 amino acids. Germline V gene lookup returns CDR1 MNHEY and CDR2 SVGAGI. The CDR3 sequence is CASSYFEGSGYTF. In nucleotides, the CDR3 is TGTGCCAGCAGTTACTTTGAAGGATCTGGCTACACCTTC.

The rearrangement links TRBV3-1 to TRBJ1-2, with 7 bases identical to TRBD1. J was trimmed by 8 bases and V by 5 bases; bases with no gene match: 5. The CDR3 runs 12 residues. Germline V CDR1 and CDR2: LGHDT, YNNKEL (reference sequence). The CDR3: CASSEPTGGYTF. In DNA, the CDR3 is TGTGCCAGCAGCGAACCGACAGGGGGCTACACCTTC.

This clonotype was seen ten or more times. The J gene is TRBJ2-3, the V gene TRBV5-1; perhaps TRBD2 as D (5 bases). The CDR3 loop spans 15 amino acids. The ends were cut back, 5 bases at V and 2 bases at J, with 15 bases in the middle. The V gene's germline CDR1 is SGHRS and CDR2 YFSETQ. Here the CDR3 reads CASRGTGLFTDTQYF. The CDR3 DNA reads TGCGCCAGCAGGGGAACCGGACTTTTCACAGATACGCAGTATTTT.

The chain uses TRBV3-1 and TRBJ2-1; possibly TRBD2 for D (6 bases). V was cut by 1 base and J by 5 bases, with 12 bases left in between. Germline loops: CDR1 LGHDT, CDR2 YNNKEL (reference sequence). The CDR3 has 15 residues. CDR3: CASSQVRLVDNEQFF. CDR3 sequence (DNA): TGTGCCAGCAGCCAAGTCAGACTAGTAGACAATGAGCAGTTCTTC.

This clonotype was picked up many times. This chain joins TRBV20-1 and TRBJ1-2; D gene uncertain. In germline, CDR1 is DFQATT, CDR2 SNEGSKA (reference sequence). The CDR3 runs 11 residues. V was shortened by 3 bases and J by 6 bases, with 8 bases between the two germline ends. The CDR3 sequence: CSASDPNGYTF. The CDR3 bases are TGCAGTGCTAGCGACCCTAATGGCTACACCTTC.

The chain has TRBV7-2 and TRBJ2-2; TRBD2 matches 8 bases. In germline, CDR1 is SGHTA, CDR2 FQGNSA. CDR3 size: 17 residues. Trimming removed 5 bases from V and 6 bases from J; junction bases left unmatched: 14. The CDR3 loop is CASSARWGARGAGELFF. As DNA, the CDR3 is TGTGCCAGCAGCGCCCGTTGGGGGGCGCGGGGGGCCGGGGAGCTGTTTTTT.

The V and J genes are TRBV21-1 and TRBJ1-6. TRBV21-1 is a documented pseudogene. The CDR3 totals 12 residues. Here the CDR3 reads CASSLRGSPLHF. The CDR3, as DNA: TGTGCCAGCAGCCTAAGAGGGTCACCCCTCCACTTT.

Many counts were recorded for this clonotype. V usage is TRBV20-1 and J usage is TRBJ2-2; D perhaps matches TRBD2 (5 bases). CDR3 size: 13 residues. Germline-derived CDR1 and CDR2 are DFQATT and SNEGSKA (reference sequence). Trimming stripped 3 bases from V and 8 bases from J, with 13 bases between. The CDR3 reads CSARPLASGELFF. CDR3 sequence (DNA): TGCAGTGCTAGGCCTCTAGCCTCTGGGGAGCTGTTTTTT.

Of note for this clonotype: With a much larger clone just one base away, this may be a read error. V usage is TRBV5-1 and J usage is TRBJ2-1, with D unclear. The length of the CDR3 is 11 residues. CDR1 is SGHRS, CDR2 YFSETQ, per germline. The CDR3 sequence is CVSSLAFEQFF. CDR3 nucleotides: TGCGTCAGCAGCCTGGCCTTCGAGCAGTTCTTC.

This clonotype was recorded many times. The chain links TRBV20-1 to TRBJ1-1; D uncertain. Trimming stripped 3 bases from V and 4 bases from J, with 12 bases between. In germline, CDR1 is DFQATT, CDR2 SNEGSKA (reference sequence). This CDR3 contains 13 residues. CDR3 residues: CSASPNRLTEAFF. CDR3 sequence (DNA): TGCAGTGCTAGCCCCAATAGACTCACTGAAGCTTTCTTT.